This TCR beta chain was captured in a study of OX40 agonist ivuxolimab in advanced cancers. Whole-study results and caveats: Mean expanded clone counts were higher in CD8+ than CD4+ T cells.

In regard to this clone: The antigen is unknown.

If patients had autoimmune disease history or systemic immunosuppression, they were excluded. TCRdb keeps only in-frame clones here, not all; method: immunoSEQ multiplex PCR. The sample has approximately 82,000 clones, around 87% seen once; the top ten hold 0.45% to 0.55%. V lost 1 base to trimming and J lost 0 bases, with 10 bases between them. Per the germline V gene, CDR1 is MGHRA and CDR2 is YSYEKL. The CDR3 sequence is 16 residues long. The TCR sequence derives from an adult with an advanced solid tumor such as melanoma, head and neck, liver or kidney cancer. This specimen was CD4+ or CD8+ T cells sorted from blood, taken in a trial of the OX40 agonist ivuxolimab. The genes are TRBV4-1 and TRBJ2-4, with D unresolved. Here the CDR3 DNA reads TGCGCCAGCAGCCAAGCCGCCAGCCTAGCCAAAAACATTCAGTACTTC. Protein product: CASSQAASLAKNIQYF.